The clone carrying this TCR beta chain was counted ten times or more. The data originate from a study of regulatory T cells in long-lasting Graves disease. From germline, CDR1 is MDHEN and CDR2 SYDVKM. The length of the CDR3 is 13 residues. The V and J ends lost 6 bases and 4 bases respectively, with 12 bases between them. Arm-PCR of CDR3 regions and iRepertoire HTBI primers were used to build TCR beta libraries. Original data processing: The study identified 50 to 70 TRBV and approximately 14 TRBJ segments across samples. TCRdb processed the multiplex PCR reads anew with MiXCR; each CDR3 protein has one entry. The V and J calls were determined by TCRdb, not by the authors. The sample has some 200,000 distinct CDR3 sequences, roughly 20% seen once. The time point denotes: newly diagnosed GD, antithyroid drugs for less than 3 months. RNA isolated from PBMCs was used to make the TCR library. This sample also appeared in a second study, on T cells in Graves' hyperthyroidism and ophthalmopathy.

The input for sequencing was peripheral blood mononuclear cells (PBMCs), taken at new diagnosis, from a patient treated with antithyroid drugs. V gene TRBV28 combines with J gene TRBJ1-1, with D unresolved. The TCR originated in a woman in her 30s with Graves disease. This CDR3 is CASSFKSLTEAFF. The CDR3 nucleotides read TGTGCCAGCAGCTTTAAAAGCCTCACTGAAGCTTTCTTT.